This T cell receptor beta chain appears in the sequencing data of a study of tumor-infiltrating lymphocytes in primary liver carcinoma. Study-level points and caveats: Tumor region pairs shared more overlap than did tumor-adjacent and tumor-blood pairs.

The researchers produced TCR beta cDNA from approximately 0.45 ug total RNA with a constant-region primer. It was through three nested multiplex PCR rounds of slightly modified ARM-PCR that TCR beta libraries arose. Use of TRBV1-TRBV30 forward primers with a C-beta reverse primer characterized the first two PCR rounds, which lasted 10 cycles each. TCRdb itself ran the multiplex PCR reads through MiXCR, one entry per CDR3 protein. The profile covers under 200,000 distinct CDR3 sequences, with around three fifths appearing a single time and roughly 7% taken by the ten largest. The source of the blood RNA was unsorted whole blood, and germline DNA was extracted as well. The CDR3 has 15 residues. Germline V gives CDR1 SGHAT, CDR2 FQNNGV. In the case of this clonotype: Its antigen is unknown. Relative to the germline gene, one junction end is altered; a read error may explain this.

This rearrangement joins TRBV11-2 to TRBJ2-5; D possibly corresponds to TRBD2 (5 bases). The receptor was derived from a woman aged 55-70 years with primary liver carcinoma and hepatitis B virus infection. Specimen: peripheral blood. CDR3 loop: CASSLDSSGRETQYF. CDR3 nucleotides: TGTGCCAGTAGCTTAGATTCCAGCGGTAGGGAGACCCAGTACTTC.